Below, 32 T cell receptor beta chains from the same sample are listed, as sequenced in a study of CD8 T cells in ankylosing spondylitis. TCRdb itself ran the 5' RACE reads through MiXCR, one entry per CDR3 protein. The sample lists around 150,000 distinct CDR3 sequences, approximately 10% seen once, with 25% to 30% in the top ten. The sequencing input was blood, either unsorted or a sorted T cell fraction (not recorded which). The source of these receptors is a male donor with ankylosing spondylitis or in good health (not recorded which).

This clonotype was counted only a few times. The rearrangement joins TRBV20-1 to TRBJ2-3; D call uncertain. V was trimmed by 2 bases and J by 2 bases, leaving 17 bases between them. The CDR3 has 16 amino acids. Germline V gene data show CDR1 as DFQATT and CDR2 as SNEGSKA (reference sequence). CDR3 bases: TGCAGTGCTAGACCCCAAGGCAAGAGATTCACAGATACGCAGTATTTT. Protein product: CSARPQGKRFTDTQYF.

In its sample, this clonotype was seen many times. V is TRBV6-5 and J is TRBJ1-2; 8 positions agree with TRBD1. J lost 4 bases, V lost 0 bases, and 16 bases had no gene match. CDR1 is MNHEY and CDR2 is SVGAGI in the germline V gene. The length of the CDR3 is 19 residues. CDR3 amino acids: CASSYSRPDRGHRIYGYTF. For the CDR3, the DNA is TGTGCCAGCAGTTACTCGCGGCCAGACAGGGGCCATAGGATCTATGGCTACACCTTC.

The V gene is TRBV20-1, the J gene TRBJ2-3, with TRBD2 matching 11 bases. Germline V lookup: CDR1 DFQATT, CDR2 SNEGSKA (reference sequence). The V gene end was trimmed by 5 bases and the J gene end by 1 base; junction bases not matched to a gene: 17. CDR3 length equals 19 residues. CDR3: CSAVELAGDFAEGTDTQYF. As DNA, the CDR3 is TGCAGTGCTGTTGAACTAGCGGGGGACTTCGCGGAGGGCACAGATACGCAGTATTTT.

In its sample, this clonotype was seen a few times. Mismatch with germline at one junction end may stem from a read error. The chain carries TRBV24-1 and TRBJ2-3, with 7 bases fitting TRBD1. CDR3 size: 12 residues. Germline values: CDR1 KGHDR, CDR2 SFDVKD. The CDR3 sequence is CATSEAGTATAF. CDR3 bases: TGTGCCACCAGTGAAGCAGGGACAGCGACCGCTTTT.

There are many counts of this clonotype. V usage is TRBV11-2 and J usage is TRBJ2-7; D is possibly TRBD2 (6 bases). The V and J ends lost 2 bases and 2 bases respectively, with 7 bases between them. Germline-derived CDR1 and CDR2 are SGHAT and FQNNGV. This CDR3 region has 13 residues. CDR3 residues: CASSLLATYEQYF. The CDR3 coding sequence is TGTGCCAGCAGCTTACTAGCGACCTACGAGCAGTACTTC.

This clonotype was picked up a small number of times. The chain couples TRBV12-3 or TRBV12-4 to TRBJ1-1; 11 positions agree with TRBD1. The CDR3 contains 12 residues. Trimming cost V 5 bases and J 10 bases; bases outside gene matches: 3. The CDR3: CASSGQGAVAFF. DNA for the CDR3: TGTGCCAGCAGTGGACAGGGGGCTGTAGCTTTCTTT.

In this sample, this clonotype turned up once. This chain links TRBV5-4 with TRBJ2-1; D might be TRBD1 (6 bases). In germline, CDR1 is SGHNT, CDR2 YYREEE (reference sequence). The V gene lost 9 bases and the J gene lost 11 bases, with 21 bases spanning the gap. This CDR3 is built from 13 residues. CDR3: CAMSSGLDSKQFF. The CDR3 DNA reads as TGTGCCATGAGCTCGGGGTTGGACAGCAAGCAGTTCTTC.

In nucleotides, the CDR3 is TGTGCCAGCAGCTATCGACTAGCGGGGCCTCGATGGGATACGCAGTATTTT. Protein product: CASSYRLAGPRWDTQYF. The genes are TRBV7-2 and TRBJ2-3; TRBD2 agrees at 11 bases. The CDR3 consists of 17 residues. Trimming cost V 4 bases and J 6 bases; bases outside gene matches: 12. Germline V lookup: CDR1 SGHTA, CDR2 FQGNSA.

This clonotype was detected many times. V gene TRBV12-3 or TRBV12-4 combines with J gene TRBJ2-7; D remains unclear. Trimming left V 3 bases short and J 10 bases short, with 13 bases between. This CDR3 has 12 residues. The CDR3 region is CASSFSLPRQYF. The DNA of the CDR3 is TGTGCCAGCAGTTTTTCCCTACCCCGTCAGTACTTC.

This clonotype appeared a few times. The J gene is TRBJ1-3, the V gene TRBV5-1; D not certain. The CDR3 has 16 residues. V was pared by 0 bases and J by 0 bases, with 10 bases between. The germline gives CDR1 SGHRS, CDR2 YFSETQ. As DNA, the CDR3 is TGCGCCAGCAGCTTGGGGGTTGGGAGCTCTGGAAACACCATATATTTT. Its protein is CASSLGVGSSGNTIYF.

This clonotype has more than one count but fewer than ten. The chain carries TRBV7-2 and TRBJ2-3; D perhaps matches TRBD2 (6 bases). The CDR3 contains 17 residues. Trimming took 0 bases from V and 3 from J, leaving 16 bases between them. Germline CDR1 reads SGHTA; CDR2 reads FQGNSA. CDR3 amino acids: CASSLAWRGGGTDTQYF. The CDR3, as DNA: TGTGCCAGCAGCTTAGCGTGGAGGGGCGGTGGGACAGATACGCAGTATTTT.

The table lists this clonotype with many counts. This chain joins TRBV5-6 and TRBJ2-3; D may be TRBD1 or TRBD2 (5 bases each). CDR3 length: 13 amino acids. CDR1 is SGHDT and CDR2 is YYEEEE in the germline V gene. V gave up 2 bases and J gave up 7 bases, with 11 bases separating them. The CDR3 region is CASSLLGVNTQYF. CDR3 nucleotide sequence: TGTGCCAGCAGCTTACTAGGGGTAAATACGCAGTATTTT.

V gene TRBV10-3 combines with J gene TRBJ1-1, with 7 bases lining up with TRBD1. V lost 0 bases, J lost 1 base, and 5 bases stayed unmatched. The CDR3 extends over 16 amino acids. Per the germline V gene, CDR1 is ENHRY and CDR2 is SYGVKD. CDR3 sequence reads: CAISESSGTENTEAFF. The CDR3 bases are TGTGCCATCAGTGAGTCGAGTGGGACAGAGAACACTGAAGCTTTCTTT.

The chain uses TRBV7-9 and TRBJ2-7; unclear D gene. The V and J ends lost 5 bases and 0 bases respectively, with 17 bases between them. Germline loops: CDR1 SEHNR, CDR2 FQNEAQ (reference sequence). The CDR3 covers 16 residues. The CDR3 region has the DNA TGTGCCAGCAGCGGCGACTGGAACCTACTCTCCTACGAGCAGTACTTC. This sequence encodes CASSGDWNLLSYEQYF. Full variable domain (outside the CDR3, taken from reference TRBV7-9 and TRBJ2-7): DTGVSQNPRHKITKRGQNVTFRCDPISEHNRLYWYRQTLGQGPEFLTYFQNEAQLEKSRLLSDRFSAERPKGSFSTLEIQRTEQGDSAMYLCASSGDWNLLSYEQYFGPGTRLTVT.

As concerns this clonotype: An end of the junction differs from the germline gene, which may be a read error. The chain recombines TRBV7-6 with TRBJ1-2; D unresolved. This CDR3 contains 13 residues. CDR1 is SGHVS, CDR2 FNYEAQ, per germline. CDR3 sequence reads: CAGSLESSYGYTF. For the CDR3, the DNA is TGTGCCGGCAGCTTAGAGTCCTCTTATGGCTACACCTTC.

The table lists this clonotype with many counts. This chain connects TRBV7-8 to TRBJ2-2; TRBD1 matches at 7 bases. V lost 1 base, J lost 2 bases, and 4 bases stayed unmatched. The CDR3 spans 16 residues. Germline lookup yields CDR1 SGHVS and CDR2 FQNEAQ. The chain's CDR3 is CASSLVGGRNTGELFF. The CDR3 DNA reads TGTGCCAGCAGCTTAGTAGGGGGCCGCAACACCGGGGAGCTGTTTTTT.

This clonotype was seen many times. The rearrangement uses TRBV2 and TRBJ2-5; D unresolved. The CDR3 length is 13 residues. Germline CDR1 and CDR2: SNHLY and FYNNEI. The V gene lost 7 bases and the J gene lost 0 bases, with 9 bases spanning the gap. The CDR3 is CASTVNDQETQYF. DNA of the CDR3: TGTGCCAGCACAGTAAACGACCAAGAGACCCAGTACTTC.

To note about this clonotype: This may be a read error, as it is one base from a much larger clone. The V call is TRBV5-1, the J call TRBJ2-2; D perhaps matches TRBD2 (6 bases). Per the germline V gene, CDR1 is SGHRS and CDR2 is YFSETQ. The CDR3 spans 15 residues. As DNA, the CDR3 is TGCGCCAGCAGCTTCGAGGGAGGAAAGGCCGGGGAGGTGTTTTTT. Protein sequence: CASSFEGGKAGEVFF.

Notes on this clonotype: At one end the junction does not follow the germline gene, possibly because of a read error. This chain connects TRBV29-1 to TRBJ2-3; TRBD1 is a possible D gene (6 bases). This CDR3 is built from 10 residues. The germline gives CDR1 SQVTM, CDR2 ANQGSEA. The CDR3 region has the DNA TGCAGCGTTGAAACGGGACACCGGGGTTTT. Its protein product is CSVETGHRGF.

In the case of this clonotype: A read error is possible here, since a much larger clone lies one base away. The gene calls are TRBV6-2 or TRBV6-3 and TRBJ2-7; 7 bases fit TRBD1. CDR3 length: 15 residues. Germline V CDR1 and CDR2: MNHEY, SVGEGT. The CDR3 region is CVSSYPTGESYEQYF. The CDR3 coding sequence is TGTGTCAGCAGTTACCCAACAGGGGAATCCTACGAGCAGTACTTC.

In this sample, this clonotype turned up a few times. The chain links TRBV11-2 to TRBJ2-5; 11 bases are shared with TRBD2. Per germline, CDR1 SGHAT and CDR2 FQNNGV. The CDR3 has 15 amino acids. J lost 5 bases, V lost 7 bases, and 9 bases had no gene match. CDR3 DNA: TGTGCCAGCAATCTTGGGACTAGCGGCTGGGAGACCCAGTACTTC. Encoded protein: CASNLGTSGWETQYF.

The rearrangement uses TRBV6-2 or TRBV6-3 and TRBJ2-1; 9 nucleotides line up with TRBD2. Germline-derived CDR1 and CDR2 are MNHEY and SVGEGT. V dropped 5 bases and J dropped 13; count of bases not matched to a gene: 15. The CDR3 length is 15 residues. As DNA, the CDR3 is TGTGCCAGCAGTCCCATCGGGGGACTAGCCCTCCTTCAGTTCTTC. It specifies CASSPIGGLALLQFF.

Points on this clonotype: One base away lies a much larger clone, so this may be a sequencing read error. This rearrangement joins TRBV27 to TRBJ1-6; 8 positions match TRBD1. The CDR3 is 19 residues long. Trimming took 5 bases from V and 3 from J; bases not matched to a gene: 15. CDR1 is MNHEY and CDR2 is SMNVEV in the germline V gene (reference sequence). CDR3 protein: CASSPAGGKGLFYNSPLHF. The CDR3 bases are TGTGCCAGCAGTCCAGCAGGGGGCAAAGGCCTTTTCTATAATTCACCCCTCCACTTT.

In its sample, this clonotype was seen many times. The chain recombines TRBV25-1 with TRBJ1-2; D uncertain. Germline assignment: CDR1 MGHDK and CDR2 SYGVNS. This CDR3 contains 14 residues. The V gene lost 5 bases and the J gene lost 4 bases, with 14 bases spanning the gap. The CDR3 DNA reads TGTGCCAGCAGTCCAGGTCCAGAGGGCTATGGCTACACCTTC. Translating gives CASSPGPEGYGYTF.

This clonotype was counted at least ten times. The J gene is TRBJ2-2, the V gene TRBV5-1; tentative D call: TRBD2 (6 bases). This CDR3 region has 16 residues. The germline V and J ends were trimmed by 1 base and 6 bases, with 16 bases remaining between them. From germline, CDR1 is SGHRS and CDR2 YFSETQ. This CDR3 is CASSLSGGQNPGELFF. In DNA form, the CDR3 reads TGCGCCAGCAGCTTGTCAGGAGGGCAAAATCCCGGGGAGCTGTTTTTT.

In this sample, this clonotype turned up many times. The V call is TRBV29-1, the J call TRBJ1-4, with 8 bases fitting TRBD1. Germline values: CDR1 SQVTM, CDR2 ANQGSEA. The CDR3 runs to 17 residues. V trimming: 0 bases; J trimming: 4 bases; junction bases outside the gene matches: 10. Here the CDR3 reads CSVEDRGQGASNEKLFF. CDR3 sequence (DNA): TGCAGCGTTGAAGATAGAGGGCAGGGGGCTAGTAATGAAAAACTGTTTTTT.

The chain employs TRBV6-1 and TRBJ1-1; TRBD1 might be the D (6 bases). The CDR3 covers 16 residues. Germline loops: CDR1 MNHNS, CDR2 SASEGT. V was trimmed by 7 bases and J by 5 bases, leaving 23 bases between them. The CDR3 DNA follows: TGTGCCAGCATCGACTATCAGGGGAGGGGAAGGACTGAAGCTTTCTTT. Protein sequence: CASIDYQGRGRTEAFF.

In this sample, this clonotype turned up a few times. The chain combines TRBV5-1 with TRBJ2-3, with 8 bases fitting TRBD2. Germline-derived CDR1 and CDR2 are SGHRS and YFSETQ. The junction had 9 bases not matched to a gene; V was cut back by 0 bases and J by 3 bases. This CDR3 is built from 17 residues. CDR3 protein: CASSLAAVAGGTDTQYF. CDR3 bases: TGCGCCAGCAGCTTGGCCGCAGTGGCGGGAGGTACAGATACGCAGTATTTT.

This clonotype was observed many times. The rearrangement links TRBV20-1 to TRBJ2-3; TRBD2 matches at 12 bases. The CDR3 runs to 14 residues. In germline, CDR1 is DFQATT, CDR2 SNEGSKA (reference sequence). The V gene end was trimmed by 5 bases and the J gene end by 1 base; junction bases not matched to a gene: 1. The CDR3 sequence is CSASSGGGTDTQYF. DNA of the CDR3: TGCAGTGCTTCTAGCGGGGGGGGCACAGATACGCAGTATTTT.

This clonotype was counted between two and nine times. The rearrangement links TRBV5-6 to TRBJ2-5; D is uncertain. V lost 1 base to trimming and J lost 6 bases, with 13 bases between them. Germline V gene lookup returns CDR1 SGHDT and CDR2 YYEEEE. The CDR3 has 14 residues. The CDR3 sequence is CASSLKGASQTQYF. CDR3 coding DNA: TGTGCCAGCAGCTTGAAAGGAGCCAGCCAGACCCAGTACTTC. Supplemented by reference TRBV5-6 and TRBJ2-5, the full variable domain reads DAGVTQSPTHLIKTRGQQVTLRCSPKSGHDTVSWYQQALGQGPQFIFQYYEEEERQRGNFPDRFSGHQFPNYSSELNVNALLLGDSALYLCASSLKGASQTQYFGPGTRLLVL.

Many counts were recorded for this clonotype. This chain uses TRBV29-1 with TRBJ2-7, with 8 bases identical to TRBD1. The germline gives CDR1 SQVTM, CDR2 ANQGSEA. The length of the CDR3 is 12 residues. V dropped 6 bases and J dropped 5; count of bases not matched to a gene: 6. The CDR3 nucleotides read TGCAGCGTCTTGACAGGGGTGGACGAGCAGTACTTC. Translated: CSVLTGVDEQYF.

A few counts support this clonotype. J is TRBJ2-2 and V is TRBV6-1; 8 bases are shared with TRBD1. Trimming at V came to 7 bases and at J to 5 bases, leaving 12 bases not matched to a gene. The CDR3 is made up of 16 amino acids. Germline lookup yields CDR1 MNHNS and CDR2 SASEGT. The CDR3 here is CASKPPGQGATGELFF. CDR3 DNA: TGTGCCAGCAAACCCCCGGGGCAGGGGGCAACCGGGGAGCTGTTTTTT.